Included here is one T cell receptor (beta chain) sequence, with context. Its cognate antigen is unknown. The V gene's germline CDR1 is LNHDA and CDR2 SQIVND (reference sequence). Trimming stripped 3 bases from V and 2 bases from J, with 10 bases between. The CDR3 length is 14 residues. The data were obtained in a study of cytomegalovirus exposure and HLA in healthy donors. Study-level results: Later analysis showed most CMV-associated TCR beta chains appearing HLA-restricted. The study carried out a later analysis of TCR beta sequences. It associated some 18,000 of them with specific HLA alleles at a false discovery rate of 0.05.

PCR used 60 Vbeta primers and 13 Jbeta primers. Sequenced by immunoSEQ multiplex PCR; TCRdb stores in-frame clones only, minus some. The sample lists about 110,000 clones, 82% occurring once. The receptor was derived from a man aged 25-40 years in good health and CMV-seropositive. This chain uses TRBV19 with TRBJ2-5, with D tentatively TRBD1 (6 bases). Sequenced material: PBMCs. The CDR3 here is CASSIGQLQETQYF. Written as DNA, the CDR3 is TGTGCCAGTAGTATCGGACAGCTACAAGAGACCCAGTACTTC.